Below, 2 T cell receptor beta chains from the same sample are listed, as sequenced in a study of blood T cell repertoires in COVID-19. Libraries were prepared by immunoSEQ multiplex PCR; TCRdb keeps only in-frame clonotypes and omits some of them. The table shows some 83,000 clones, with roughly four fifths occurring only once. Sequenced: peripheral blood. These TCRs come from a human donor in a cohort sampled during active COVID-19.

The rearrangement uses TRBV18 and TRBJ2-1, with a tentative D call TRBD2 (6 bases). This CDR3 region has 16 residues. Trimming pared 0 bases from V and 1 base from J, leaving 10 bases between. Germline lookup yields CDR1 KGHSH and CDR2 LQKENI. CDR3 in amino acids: CASSPPSGSSYNEQFF. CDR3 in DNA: TGTGCCAGCTCACCACCCAGCGGGTCTTCCTACAATGAGCAGTTCTTC.

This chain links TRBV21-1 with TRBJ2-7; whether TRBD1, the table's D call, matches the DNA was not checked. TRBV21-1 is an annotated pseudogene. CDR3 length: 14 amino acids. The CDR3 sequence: CASSAGTANYEQYF. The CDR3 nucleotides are TGTGCCAGCAGCGCAGGGACAGCCAACTACGAGCAGTACTTC.